This entry lists 10 T cell receptor beta chains sequenced from one sample in a study of shared clonotypes between healthy human individuals. CD45RO-negative CD8 cells positively selected for CCR7 made up the naive population, which excluded terminally differentiated effector memory CD45RA+ cells. Libraries were prepared by immunoSEQ multiplex PCR; TCRdb keeps only in-frame clonotypes and omits some of them. The sample lists about 2 million clones, less than 95% occurring once. Sequenced: naive CD8+ T cells sorted from blood. The receptors shown here come from a man aged 18 to 29 in good health.

Concerning this clone itself: A junction end diverges from the germline sequence, so it may reflect a read error. The same CDR3 arises from other DNA sequences in this sample as well. The J gene is TRBJ2-3, the V gene TRBV27, with D uncertain. Germline loops: CDR1 MNHEY, CDR2 SMNVEV (reference sequence). The CDR3 length is 13 residues. The CDR3 DNA is TGTGCCAGCAGTCCCCTAGGCACCGATACGCAGTATTTT. It encodes CASSPLGTDTQYF.

V gene TRBV4-3 combines with J gene TRBJ2-1; 11 nucleotides match TRBD2. CDR1 is LGHNA, CDR2 YSLEER, per germline. This CDR3 contains 21 residues. The J segment lost 0 bases and the V segment lost 0 bases, leaving 13 bases of the junction unmatched. CDR3 loop: CASSQDIGLAGGSGSYNEQFF. The CDR3, as DNA: TGCGCCAGCAGCCAAGATATCGGTCTAGCGGGAGGATCAGGCTCCTACAATGAGCAGTTCTTC.

The chain uses TRBV19 and TRBJ2-7, with D possibly TRBD2 on 6 matching bases. The CDR3 spans 15 residues. Trimming pared 5 bases from V and 2 bases from J, leaving 16 bases between. Germline V gene sequence: CDR1 LNHDA, CDR2 SQIVND (reference sequence). CDR3 sequence: CASSQSGGMAYEQYF. For the CDR3, the DNA is TGTGCCAGTAGTCAGAGCGGAGGGATGGCCTACGAGCAGTACTTC.

The V call is TRBV28, the J call TRBJ2-5; 8 bases line up with TRBD2. V dropped 10 bases and J dropped 5; count of bases not matched to a gene: 15. This CDR3 is 15 amino acids long. Germline V gene sequence: CDR1 MDHEN, CDR2 SYDVKM. The CDR3 loop is CAIRSGGGLVETQYF. The CDR3, as DNA: TGTGCCATCAGAAGCGGGGGAGGGCTGGTGGAGACCCAGTACTTC.

The genes are TRBV4-3 and TRBJ1-1; D ambiguous. Germline V gene data show CDR1 as LGHNA and CDR2 as YSLEER. The ends were cut back, 3 bases at V and 6 bases at J, with 14 bases in the middle. The CDR3 loop spans 14 amino acids. CDR3 sequence: CASSQVIGAAEAFF. The CDR3 DNA follows: TGCGCCAGCAGCCAGGTGATCGGTGCGGCTGAAGCTTTCTTT.

Comment on this clone: The same CDR3 arises from other DNA sequences in this sample as well. CDR3 region: CASSVGPSSYEQYF. The CDR3 DNA is TGTGCCAGCAGCGTAGGACCTAGCTCCTACGAGCAGTACTTC. The rearrangement links TRBV9 to TRBJ2-7; no clear D gene. The V and J ends lost 0 bases and 0 bases respectively, with 7 bases between them. This CDR3 has 14 residues. Germline loops: CDR1 SGDLS, CDR2 YYNGEE.

J is TRBJ2-7 and V is TRBV9; no reliable D call. The CDR3 spans 13 residues. CDR1 SGDLS and CDR2 YYNGEE come from the germline V gene. Trimming cost V 0 bases and J 6 bases, with 10 bases left between them. The CDR3 bases are TGTGCCAGCAGCGTAGATACAGCTGGCGAGCAGTACTTC. Translating gives CASSVDTAGEQYF.

The rearrangement uses TRBV10-1 and TRBJ2-7; 9 positions match TRBD2. The CDR3 length is 13 residues. Germline assignment: CDR1 WNHNN and CDR2 SYGVQD (reference sequence). V gave up 4 bases and J gave up 6 bases; unmatched junction bases: 4. This CDR3 reads CASSAGLASEQYF. CDR3 nucleotide sequence: TGCGCCAGCAGTGCCGGACTAGCGTCCGAGCAGTACTTC.

This chain links TRBV9 with TRBJ2-3; 9 bases map to TRBD1. After removal of 4 bases from V and 5 bases from J, the junction contained 17 bases not matched to a gene. The CDR3 contains 18 residues. Germline CDR1 reads SGDLS; CDR2 reads YYNGEE. The CDR3 spells CASSTGTGWSIGVDTQYF. The CDR3 DNA sequence: TGTGCCAGCAGCACAGGGACAGGGTGGAGTATCGGCGTAGATACGCAGTATTTT.

DNA of the CDR3: TGTGCCAGCACAAATCCCCCCGATACGCAGTATTTT. Its protein is CASTNPPDTQYF. J is TRBJ2-3 and V is TRBV19; D gene unclear. Germline assignment: CDR1 LNHDA and CDR2 SQIVND (reference sequence). This CDR3 is built from 12 residues. Trimming left V 9 bases short and J 6 bases short, with 13 bases between.